These T cell receptor beta chains were read from a single sample in a study of cytomegalovirus exposure and HLA in healthy donors. Measured with immunoSEQ multiplex PCR; TCRdb has only the in-frame clones, and not every one. The sample holds approximately 210,000 clones, roughly 83% seen once. The sequencing sample was made of PBMCs. Every receptor here comes from a male donor in good health and CMV-seropositive. Each CDR3 is given with its conserved first and last residue. D genes are given only for firm matches. For some rows the clone size is stated as once, few or many, or as a class when expanded; others skip it.

TRBD1,-,TRBJ2-7,TRBV27,CASSTRGQGAGYEQYF,TGTGCCAGCAGTACCCGGGGACAGGGGGCAGGCTACGAGCAGTACTTC
TRBD1,-,TRBJ2-1,TRBV7-3,CASSLTGAGGNEQFF,TGTGCCAGCAGCTTAACCGGGGCAGGGGGTAATGAGCAGTTCTTC
TRBD1,-,TRBJ1-3,TRBV9,CASSEQGSSGNTIYF,TGTGCCAGCAGCGAACAGGGGAGCTCTGGAAACACCATATATTTT
-,-,TRBJ1-1,TRBV4-3,CASSQDAGGTEAFF,TGCGCCAGCAGCCAAGACGCGGGGGGCACTGAAGCTTTCTTT
-,-,TRBJ1-1,TRBV15,CATSRDVANTEAFF,TGTGCCACCAGCAGAGATGTGGCCAACACTGAAGCTTTCTTT
TRBD1,-,TRBJ2-7,TRBV13,CASSSGTGDEQYF,TGTGCCAGCAGCTCAGGGACAGGAGACGAGCAGTACTTC
-,-,TRBJ1-3,TRBV19,CASNDRGNSGNTIYF,TGTGCCAGTAATGATAGGGGGAACTCTGGAAACACCATATATTTT
-,-,TRBJ2-7,TRBV18,CASSPALYEQYF,TGTGCCAGCTCACCGGCCCTCTACGAGCAGTACTTC
-,once,TRBJ2-3,TRBV7-2,CASSLVPGSSTDTQYF,TGTGCCAGCAGCTTAGTTCCAGGGTCAAGCACAGATACGCAGTATTTT
TRBD1,few,TRBJ1-1,TRBV9,CASSPAGGGNTEAFF,TGTGCCAGCAGCCCCGCAGGGGGAGGGAACACTGAAGCTTTCTTT
TRBD2,-,TRBJ2-5,TRBV11-2,CASSSGTSGGGYQETQYF,TGTGCCAGCAGCTCAGGGACTAGCGGGGGGGGGTACCAAGAGACCCAGTACTTC
TRBD2,-,TRBJ2-2,TRBV7-2,CASSLGGVASGTGELFF,TGTGCCAGCAGCTTAGGAGGCGTGGCTAGCGGGACCGGGGAGCTGTTTTTT
-,-,TRBJ1-1,TRBV7-8,CASSFGQITEAFF,TGTGCCAGCAGCTTCGGACAGATCACTGAAGCTTTCTTT
TRBD2,-,TRBJ2-3,TRBV19,CASKDTSGINTQYF,TGTGCCAGCAAGGACACTAGCGGCATAAATACGCAGTATTTT
-,-,TRBJ2-2,TRBV5-3,CARSPWTAGELFF,TGTGCCAGAAGCCCATGGACTGCCGGGGAGCTGTTTTTT
-,-,TRBJ2-1,TRBV7-9,CASSLVGQGSHEQFF,TGTGCCAGCAGCTTAGTTGGGCAGGGTTCTCATGAGCAGTTCTTC
TRBD1,-,TRBJ1-1,TRBV6-6,CASSGAGTANTEAFF,TGTGCCAGCAGTGGAGCCGGGACAGCGAACACTGAAGCTTTCTTT
-,few,TRBJ1-5,TRBV9,CASSSTNSNQPQHF,TGTGCCAGCAGCTCGACAAATAGCAATCAGCCCCAGCATTTT
TRBD1,-,TRBJ2-7,TRBV28,CASSLGTGKYF,TGTGCCAGCAGTCTTGGGACAGGGAAGTACTTC
TRBD1,-,TRBJ1-1,TRBV6-5,CASRQGANTEAFF,TGTGCCAGCAGACAGGGGGCGAACACTGAAGCTTTCTTT
-,-,TRBJ2-1,TRBV9,CASSVAGRGNYNEQFF,TGTGCCAGCAGCGTAGCAGGGCGGGGAAACTACAATGAGCAGTTCTTC
-,once,TRBJ1-1,TRBV5-4,CASSWTLNTEAFF,TGTGCCAGCAGCTGGACACTGAACACTGAAGCTTTCTTT
-,few,TRBJ2-1,TRBV7-3,CASSIQGSSYNEQFF,TGTGCCAGCAGTATTCAGGGGAGCTCCTACAATGAGCAGTTCTTC
-,few,TRBJ2-3,TRBV10-3,CAIRPARSGDTQYF,TGTGCCATCAGACCCGCGAGGAGCGGAGATACGCAGTATTTT
TRBD2,-,TRBJ2-2,TRBV6-6,CASSGTSGFSPGELFF,TGTGCCAGCAGTGGAACTAGCGGGTTTTCTCCCGGGGAGCTGTTTTTT
TRBD1,-,TRBJ1-3,TRBV7-2,CASSLRQGATLASGNTIYF,TGTGCCAGCAGCCTAAGACAGGGGGCGACCCTTGCCTCTGGAAACACCATATATTTT
-,-,TRBJ1-1,TRBV5-1,CASSLGRDSFF,TGCGCCAGCAGCTTGGGACGGGATTCTTTCTTT
-,-,TRBJ2-1,TRBV19,CASSTPQGGEQFF,TGTGCCAGTAGTACCCCTCAGGGAGGTGAGCAGTTCTTC
TRBD1,-,TRBJ1-4,TRBV7-2,CASSKTGLPNEKLFF,TGTGCCAGCAGCAAGACAGGGTTACCTAATGAAAAACTGTTTTTT
TRBD1,few,TRBJ1-2,TRBV19,CASRRTGSNYGYTF,TGTGCCAGTAGGAGGACAGGGTCGAACTATGGCTACACCTTC
TRBD2,-,TRBJ2-7,TRBV25-1,CASNSQGGTYEQYF,TGTGCCAGCAACTCCCAGGGAGGGACCTACGAGCAGTACTTC
-,-,TRBJ2-3,TRBV11-3,CASSARKRDTDTQYF,TGTGCCAGCAGCGCGCGTAAAAGAGACACAGATACGCAGTATTTT
TRBD1,once,TRBJ1-3,TRBV19,CASSPRRGLGNTIYF,TGTGCCAGTAGTCCGCGCAGGGGGCTTGGAAACACCATATATTTT
-,-,TRBJ2-7,TRBV7-9,CASSLVADSYEQYF,TGTGCCAGCAGCTTAGTTGCGGACTCCTACGAGCAGTACTTC
-,-,TRBJ1-6,TRBV2,CASSANRDQNSPLHF,TGTGCCAGCAGTGCTAACCGGGATCAAAATTCACCCCTCCACTTT
-,-,TRBJ2-1,TRBV28,CASSKRSSYNEQFF,TGTGCCAGCTCAAAGCGGAGCTCCTACAATGAGCAGTTCTTC
-,-,TRBJ1-2,TRBV18,CASSPGEDYGYTF,TGTGCCAGCTCCCCGGGGGAGGACTATGGCTACACCTTC
-,-,TRBJ1-2,TRBV30,CAWSNPGYSFSYGYTF,TGTGCCTGGAGTAACCCGGGGTACAGCTTTTCGTATGGCTACACCTTC
-,-,TRBJ2-1,TRBV5-1,CASSLERNNEQFF,TGCGCCAGCAGCTTGGAGCGGAACAATGAGCAGTTCTTC
TRBD2,-,TRBJ2-1,TRBV4-2,CASSQRLALAGVGGEQFF,TGTGCCAGCAGCCAAAGATTAGCGCTAGCGGGAGTCGGGGGTGAGCAGTTCTTC
TRBD2,-,TRBJ2-2,TRBV15,CATSRDTLGTKGTGELFF,TGTGCCACCAGCAGAGATACCCTCGGGACTAAGGGCACCGGGGAGCTGTTTTTT
TRBD1,-,TRBJ1-5,TRBV6-4,CASSDPDRAATVWTSLNQPQHF,TGTGCCAGCAGTGACCCGGACAGGGCTGCCACCGTATGGACTTCATTAAATCAGCCCCAGCATTTT
-,-,TRBJ1-5,TRBV6-6,CASMLTENQPQHF,TGTGCCAGCATGCTGACAGAGAATCAGCCCCAGCATTTT
-,-,TRBJ1-5,TRBV7-8,CASSLGSSQPQHF,TGTGCCAGCAGCTTAGGGAGCAGTCAGCCCCAGCATTTT
TRBD1,-,TRBJ2-7,TRBV2,CASSPGTGSYEQYF,TGTGCCAGCAGCCCCGGGACAGGGTCTTACGAGCAGTACTTC
TRBD2,-,TRBJ2-1,TRBV9,CASTGRGASYNEQFF,TGTGCCAGCACCGGGAGGGGAGCCTCCTACAATGAGCAGTTCTTC
TRBD1,-,TRBJ2-1,TRBV11-2,CASSSVKGASYNEQFF,TGTGCCAGCAGCTCCGTGAAGGGGGCCTCCTACAATGAGCAGTTCTTC